Below, 28 T cell receptor beta chains from the same sample are listed, as sequenced in a study of T-cell memory formation after mild COVID-19. Each CDR3 protein is one row after TCRdb ran MiXCR on the 5' RACE reads. The data contain around 430,000 distinct CDR3 sequences, roughly 15% of them seen just once; the ten biggest clones take up 20% to 25%. Input material: PBMCs or a T cell subset sorted from them (not recorded which). All receptors derive from a man between 18 and 35 years old who had mild COVID-19 (a few samples of this study predate the infection). Cell type and time point are not known.

This clonotype was detected only a few times. The chain combines TRBV7-9 with TRBJ2-5; D remains unclear. Trimming pared 10 bases from V and 3 bases from J, leaving 12 bases between. The CDR3 contains 12 residues. CDR1 and CDR2 from the germline V gene are SEHNR and FQNEAQ (reference sequence). The CDR3 nucleotides read TGTGCCACCCGGGCCGAAAAAGAGACCCAGTACTTC. It specifies CATRAEKETQYF.

This clonotype has only a few counts. This sequence joins TRBV7-9 and TRBJ2-3; D possibly matches TRBD1 or TRBD2 (5 bases each). V was shortened by 5 bases and J by 6 bases, with 18 bases between the two germline ends. CDR1 and CDR2 from the germline V gene are SEHNR and FQNEAQ (reference sequence). This CDR3 region has 15 residues. CDR3 nucleotides: TGTGCCAGCAGCGATCGAGGCAAGGGGACGGATACGCAGTATTTT. Encoded protein: CASSDRGKGTDTQYF.

The chain combines TRBV6-5 with TRBJ2-7, with 7 bases aligning to TRBD2. Unmatched junction bases numbered 9, after V lost 7 bases and J lost 3 bases. CDR1 and CDR2 (germline): MNHEY, SVGAGI. This CDR3 contains 14 residues. CDR3 amino acids: CASTYREGLYEQYV. The CDR3 coding sequence is TGTGCCAGCACCTATAGGGAGGGTCTCTACGAGCAGTACGTC.

J is TRBJ2-3 and V is TRBV7-9, with a weak D call TRBD2 (6 bases). This CDR3 has 14 amino acids. From germline, CDR1 is SEHNR and CDR2 FQNEAQ (reference sequence). The V and J ends lost 7 bases and 4 bases respectively, with 15 bases between them. DNA of the CDR3: TGTGCCAGCACAGGCGCGGGGTCGTCAGATACGCAGTATTTT. Its translation: CASTGAGSSDTQYF.

The J gene is TRBJ1-1, the V gene TRBV7-9; a possible D gene is TRBD1 (6 bases). V gave up 5 bases and J gave up 0 bases, with 16 bases separating them. The CDR3 is 16 residues long. The germline CDR1 and CDR2 sequences are SEHNR and FQNEAQ (reference sequence). The CDR3 region is CASSTLRTGLNTEAFF. CDR3 bases: TGTGCCAGCAGCACCCTCAGAACAGGGTTGAACACTGAAGCTTTCTTT.

This clonotype appeared a few times. This chain joins TRBV5-1 and TRBJ2-5; D is undetermined. CDR3 length: 15 residues. The ends were cut back, 2 bases at V and 4 bases at J, with 15 bases in the middle. Germline V gene data show CDR1 as SGHRS and CDR2 as YFSETQ. The DNA for the CDR3 is TGCGCCAGCAGCTTCAACCCATCCCGGAGAGAGACCCAGTACTTC. This translates into CASSFNPSRRETQYF.

The chain carries TRBV12-3 or TRBV12-4 and TRBJ1-5; TRBD1 is a possible D gene (5 bases). V shed 6 bases and J shed 5 bases, with 11 bases lying between them. There are 13 residues in the CDR3. The CDR3 protein is CASSQGGDQPQHF. As DNA, the CDR3 is TGTGCCAGCAGCCAGGGCGGGGATCAGCCCCAGCATTTT.

The chain joins TRBV5-1 to TRBJ2-2; 7 bases agree with TRBD2. The CDR3 is 16 amino acids. The junction had 17 bases not matched to a gene; V was cut back by 9 bases and J by 6 bases. Germline CDR1 SGHRS, CDR2 YFSETQ. The CDR3 DNA sequence: TGCGCCACTACGCCCGGGTTCGGGACTAATGCCGGGGAGCTGTTTTTT. Translated: CATTPGFGTNAGELFF.

This clonotype occurred many times. The rearrangement uses TRBV2 and TRBJ1-5; D is possibly TRBD1 (5 bases). The V end was cut by 6 bases, the J end by 7 bases, with 13 bases between. The length of the CDR3 is 13 residues. CDR1 SNHLY and CDR2 FYNNEI come from the germline V gene. CDR3: CASSPQGKQPQHF. DNA for the CDR3: TGTGCCAGCAGCCCTCAGGGAAAGCAGCCCCAGCATTTT. The whole variable domain, remainder taken from reference TRBV2 and TRBJ1-5, is EPEVTQTPSHQVTQMGQEVILRCVPISNHLYFYWYRQILGQKVEFLVSFYNNEISEKSEIFDDQFSVERPDGSNFTLKIRSTKLEDSAMYFCASSPQGKQPQHFGDGTRLSIL.

This clonotype has only a few counts. The rearrangement joins TRBV15 to TRBJ2-3, with unresolved D. Germline-derived CDR1 and CDR2 are LNHNV and YYDKDF (reference sequence). Trimming removed 5 bases from V and 2 bases from J, with 11 bases in between. CDR3 length: 14 amino acids. The chain's CDR3 is CATSRRSFTDTQYF. As DNA, the CDR3 is TGTGCCACCAGCCGTCGGAGTTTCACAGATACGCAGTATTTT. Together with reference TRBV15 and TRBJ2-3, the CDR3 gives the full variable domain: DAMVIQNPRYQVTQFGKPVTLSCSQTLNHNVMYWYQQKSSQAPKLLFHYYDKDFNNEADTPDNFQSRRPNTSFCFLDIRSPGLGDTAMYLCATSRRSFTDTQYFGPGTRLTVL.

The V and J genes are TRBV7-2 and TRBJ2-5; 9 bases are shared with TRBD2. CDR3 length: 16 amino acids. CDR1 is SGHTA, CDR2 FQGNSA, per germline. V gave up 5 bases and J gave up 2 bases; unmatched junction bases: 9. The DNA for the CDR3 is TGTGCCAGCAGCCCCCTGCGGGGGGGCGGGCAAGAGACCCAGTACTTC. This translates into CASSPLRGGGQETQYF. The variable domain in full, with the rest retrieved from reference TRBV7-2 and TRBJ2-5, is GAGVSQSPSNKVTEKGKDVELRCDPISGHTALYWYRQSLGQGLEFLIYFQGNSAPDKSGLPSDRFSAERTGGSVSTLTIQRTQQEDSAVYLCASSPLRGGGQETQYFGPGTRLLVL.

J is TRBJ1-3 and V is TRBV15; no reliable D call. Germline V lookup: CDR1 LNHNV, CDR2 YYDKDF (reference sequence). CDR3 length: 15 residues. V shed 0 bases and J shed 2 bases, with 8 bases lying between them. The CDR3 sequence: CATSRERITGNTIYF. The CDR3 region has the DNA TGTGCCACCAGCAGAGAAAGGATAACTGGAAACACCATATATTTT. Complete variable domain (other parts from reference TRBV15 and TRBJ1-3): DAMVIQNPRYQVTQFGKPVTLSCSQTLNHNVMYWYQQKSSQAPKLLFHYYDKDFNNEADTPDNFQSRRPNTSFCFLDIRSPGLGDTAMYLCATSRERITGNTIYFGEGSWLTVV.

In DNA form, the CDR3 reads TGTGCCAGCAGTCACAGGGGGCTTATCTCTGGGGCCAACGTCCTGACTTTC. Encoded protein: CASSHRGLISGANVLTF. V is TRBV12-3 or TRBV12-4 and J is TRBJ2-6, with 9 bases that match TRBD1. J lost 0 bases, V lost 5 bases, and 5 bases had no gene match. CDR3 length: 17 residues.

This clonotype was seen only once. V is TRBV2 and J is TRBJ2-1; 8 nucleotides agree with TRBD2. CDR3 size: 13 residues. CDR1 SNHLY and CDR2 FYNNEI come from the germline V gene. V was clipped by 8 bases and J by 7 bases; unmatched bases: 7. This CDR3 reads CASPTGGRNEQFF. CDR3 bases: TGTGCCAGCCCCACGGGGGGGCGAAATGAGCAGTTCTTC.

The rearrangement joins TRBV7-2 to TRBJ2-7, with D uncertain. Trimming took 0 bases from V and 5 from J, leaving 11 bases between them. In germline, CDR1 is SGHTA, CDR2 FQGNSA. This CDR3 is 14 amino acids long. The CDR3 protein is CASSLATSENEQYF. CDR3 nucleotide sequence: TGTGCCAGCAGCTTAGCTACGTCGGAGAACGAGCAGTACTTC.

This clonotype was observed a few times. V is TRBV5-1 and J is TRBJ1-1, with D uncertain. CDR1 is SGHRS, CDR2 YFSETQ, per germline. This CDR3 is 18 amino acids long. V was cut by 0 bases and J by 0 bases, with 18 bases left in between. CDR3 bases: TGCGCCAGCAGCTTGGGGCTGCGGTCAGAATCAATGAACACTGAAGCTTTCTTT. This gives the protein CASSLGLRSESMNTEAFF.

This chain joins TRBV20-1 and TRBJ1-3; D unclear. Trimming pared 3 bases from V and 4 bases from J, leaving 16 bases between. This CDR3 is 15 amino acids long. Germline CDR1 and CDR2: DFQATT and SNEGSKA (reference sequence). The chain's CDR3 is CSARLYGRTGNTIYF. CDR3 sequence (DNA): TGCAGTGCTAGGCTATACGGACGAACAGGAAACACCATATATTTT.

The chain employs TRBV10-3 and TRBJ1-2; tentatively, D is TRBD1 (6 bases). CDR1 is ENHRY, CDR2 SYGVKD, per germline. V was shortened by 7 bases and J by 4 bases, with 13 bases between the two germline ends. The CDR3 loop spans 13 amino acids. The CDR3 bases are TGTGCCATCACCTCAGGGGATCGCTATGGCTACACCTTC. Translation gives CAITSGDRYGYTF.

In this sample, this clonotype turned up many times. The chain employs TRBV5-1 and TRBJ2-4; D may be TRBD1 (6 bases). Germline values: CDR1 SGHRS, CDR2 YFSETQ. Between the trimmed V and J ends, which lost 0 bases and 7 bases, there was a span of 11 bases. The CDR3 covers 14 residues. CDR3 DNA: TGCGCCAGCAGCTTGGTGGTGGGGGCCAACATTCAGTACTTC. This translates into CASSLVVGANIQYF.

This clonotype was seen a handful of times. The chain is built from TRBV5-1 and TRBJ2-1; 11 bases align to TRBD2. CDR3 length: 16 residues. Germline V lookup: CDR1 SGHRS, CDR2 YFSETQ. V lost 4 bases and J lost 5; bases outside the gene matches: 8. CDR3 protein: CASSLLAGGPNNEQFF. The CDR3, as DNA: TGCGCCAGCAGCCTTCTAGCGGGGGGACCAAACAATGAGCAGTTCTTC.

The chain joins TRBV4-3 to TRBJ2-7; 7 bases map to TRBD1. CDR3 size: 15 residues. V gave up 0 bases and J gave up 4 bases; unmatched junction bases: 6. Germline-derived CDR1 and CDR2 are LGHNA and YSLEER. CDR3 in DNA: TGCGCCAGCAGCCAAGATAACAGGGGAGATTACGAGCAGTACTTC. Protein sequence: CASSQDNRGDYEQYF.

This clonotype was found many times. The chain uses TRBV5-1 and TRBJ2-3, with D hard to call. V lost 1 base to trimming and J lost 2 bases, with 8 bases between them. The CDR3 consists of 14 residues. Looked up from germline, CDR1 is SGHRS and CDR2 is YFSETQ. The CDR3: CASSLTPYTDTQYF. The DNA of the CDR3 is TGCGCCAGCAGCTTGACCCCATACACAGATACGCAGTATTTT. The full variable domain, completed using reference TRBV5-1 and TRBJ2-3, is KAGVTQTPRYLIKTRGQQVTLSCSPISGHRSVSWYQQTPGQGLQFLFEYFSETQRNKGNFPGRFSGRQFSNSRSEMNVSTLELGDSALYLCASSLTPYTDTQYFGPGTRLTVL.

The table lists this clonotype with a few counts. The chain recombines TRBV2 with TRBJ1-1, with D possibly TRBD1 on 5 matching bases. The CDR3 extends over 13 amino acids. CDR1 is SNHLY and CDR2 is FYNNEI in the germline V gene. Deletions cut 11 bases from V and 2 bases from J, with 15 bases between. The CDR3 spells CAGGTQANTEAFF. The DNA for the CDR3 is TGTGCCGGGGGAACGCAGGCAAACACTGAAGCTTTCTTT.

This chain links TRBV19 with TRBJ1-5, with 7 bases identical to TRBD1. The CDR3 loop spans 14 amino acids. Germline V lookup: CDR1 LNHDA, CDR2 SQIVND (reference sequence). With V trimmed by 3 bases and J by 2 bases, 1 base remained unmatched. This CDR3 is CASSIRGGNQPQHF. In DNA, the CDR3 is TGTGCCAGTAGTATCAGGGGGGGCAATCAGCCCCAGCATTTT.

The chain carries TRBV7-3 and TRBJ2-3; D remains ambiguous. CDR1 is SGHTA and CDR2 is FQGTGA in the germline V gene. Trimming pared 2 bases from V and 4 bases from J, leaving 7 bases between. The length of the CDR3 is 13 residues. Here the CDR3 reads CASSLYKADTQYF. The CDR3 DNA sequence: TGTGCCAGCAGCTTATACAAGGCAGATACGCAGTATTTT. Combining the CDR3 with reference TRBV7-3 and TRBJ2-3 gives the whole variable domain GAGVSQTPSNKVTEKGKYVELRCDPISGHTALYWYRQSLGQGPEFLIYFQGTGAADDSGLPNDRFFAVRPEGSVSTLKIQRTERGDSAVYLCASSLYKADTQYFGPGTRLTVL.

In its sample, this clonotype was seen many times. The gene calls are TRBV5-1 and TRBJ2-3; no definite D call. The CDR3 is 15 residues long. Germline V CDR1 and CDR2: SGHRS, YFSETQ. V was pared by 4 bases and J by 0 bases, with 12 bases between. The CDR3 reads CASSLERTSTDTQYF. The CDR3 region has the DNA TGCGCCAGCAGCCTCGAGCGCACCAGCACAGATACGCAGTATTTT.

The chain carries TRBV4-2 and TRBJ2-1; D is unresolved. CDR3 length: 13 amino acids. The V and J ends lost 0 bases and 9 bases respectively, with 9 bases between them. Looked up from germline, CDR1 is LGHNA and CDR2 is YNFKEQ. The CDR3 loop reads CASSQDGAVEQFF. DNA for the CDR3: TGTGCCAGCAGCCAAGACGGAGCCGTTGAGCAGTTCTTC.

The CDR3 sequence: CASSQDSASPEAFF. The CDR3, as DNA: TGTGCCAGCAGCCAAGATTCGGCCTCTCCTGAAGCTTTCTTT. V and J are TRBV3-1 and TRBJ1-1; D gene uncertain. The length of the CDR3 is 14 residues. CDR1 and CDR2 (germline): LGHDT, YNNKEL (reference sequence). The V end lost 0 bases, the J end lost 6 bases, and 11 bases lay between the germline ends.